The 29 T cell receptor beta chains below were found in one sample sequenced in a study of T-cell reconstitution after alpha-beta-depleted transplantation in children. Preparation of the TCRbeta library was carried out with unique molecular identifiers. TCRdb recomputed calls from the PCR reads with MiXCR, one row per CDR3 protein. This sample yields about 980,000 distinct CDR3 sequences, of which less than 30% are seen a single time; 28% belongs to the top ten. The specimen was PBMCs, mostly from graft donor cells, collected 360 days after TCRalphabeta/CD19-depleted stem cell transplant. The receptor source for this set is a boy younger than two who had a stem cell transplant for SCID, so the T cells may come from the graft donor.

This clonotype was recorded many times. The chain is built from TRBV20-1 and TRBJ2-3, with D possibly TRBD2 on 6 matching bases. The CDR3 extends over 15 amino acids. Looked up from germline, CDR1 is DFQATT and CDR2 is SNEGSKA (reference sequence). Between the trimmed V and J ends, which lost 6 bases and 0 bases, there was a span of 16 bases. CDR3 sequence: CSAPGRLASTDTQYF. The CDR3 DNA is TGCAGTGCCCCGGGGAGGCTTGCTAGCACAGATACGCAGTATTTT.

At least ten counts were recorded for this clonotype. V gene TRBV7-9 combines with J gene TRBJ1-1, with unresolved D. Germline values: CDR1 SEHNR, CDR2 FQNEAQ (reference sequence). The CDR3 length is 12 residues. Trimming shortened V by 1 base and J by 7 bases, and 7 bases separated the two germline ends. CDR3 residues: CASSLGQLEAFF. The CDR3 bases are TGTGCCAGCAGCTTAGGCCAGCTTGAAGCTTTCTTT. Variable domain in full (rest from reference TRBV7-9 and TRBJ1-1): DTGVSQNPRHKITKRGQNVTFRCDPISEHNRLYWYRQTLGQGPEFLTYFQNEAQLEKSRLLSDRFSAERPKGSFSTLEIQRTEQGDSAMYLCASSLGQLEAFFGQGTRLTVV.

The V call is TRBV10-3, the J call TRBJ2-2; D is perhaps TRBD1 (5 bases). Germline CDR1 reads ENHRY; CDR2 reads SYGVKD. The V end was cut by 5 bases, the J end by 5 bases, with 6 bases between. The CDR3 runs 12 residues. This CDR3 is CAISQGTGELFF. Here the CDR3 DNA reads TGTGCCATCAGTCAGGGTACCGGGGAGCTGTTTTTT.

This clonotype occurred a few times. The genes are TRBV5-1 and TRBJ2-5, with a tentative D call TRBD2 (5 bases). Germline V gene data show CDR1 as SGHRS and CDR2 as YFSETQ. This CDR3 spans 14 amino acids. Between the trimmed V and J ends, which lost 2 bases and 7 bases, there was a span of 15 bases. The CDR3 bases are TGCGCCAGCAGCTTTACTGCCGGGATTGGGACCCAGTACTTC. This sequence encodes CASSFTAGIGTQYF.

The V and J genes are TRBV19 and TRBJ2-2; possibly TRBD1 for D (5 bases). Germline CDR1 LNHDA, CDR2 SQIVND (reference sequence). Between the trimmed V and J ends, which lost 5 bases and 6 bases, there was a span of 16 bases. The CDR3 is made up of 15 amino acids. CDR3 loop: CASSSHPRVAGELFF. DNA of the CDR3: TGTGCCAGTAGTTCGCACCCCAGGGTTGCCGGGGAGCTGTTTTTT.

V usage is TRBV20-1 and J usage is TRBJ2-1, with TRBD1 identical over 11 bases. Germline values: CDR1 DFQATT, CDR2 SNEGSKA (reference sequence). The CDR3 covers 18 residues. J gave up 0 bases and V 0 bases, and 7 bases lay outside the gene matches. CDR3 DNA: TGCAGTGCTAGAGATAGGGGACAGGGGGGAACCTCCTACAATGAGCAGTTCTTC. Translation: CSARDRGQGGTSYNEQFF.

With regard to this clonotype: This sequence may be a read error, since a much larger clone differs from it by one base. This chain links TRBV2 with TRBJ2-5; 8 bases are shared with TRBD1. This CDR3 is 14 amino acids long. Per germline, CDR1 SNHLY and CDR2 FYNNEI. Trimming cost V 6 bases and J 0 bases; bases outside gene matches: 3. The CDR3 loop reads CASSRDRYQETQYF. In DNA, the CDR3 is TGTGCCAGCAGCCGGGACAGGTACCAAGAGACCCAGTACTTC.

This chain joins TRBV19 and TRBJ1-1; D is ambiguous. The V end was cut by 6 bases, the J end by 0 bases, with 8 bases between. Germline V gene data show CDR1 as LNHDA and CDR2 as SQIVND (reference sequence). The CDR3 is 13 residues long. The CDR3 is CASRSQMNTEAFF. The CDR3, as DNA: TGTGCCAGTAGATCACAGATGAACACTGAAGCTTTCTTT.

J is TRBJ2-7 and V is TRBV20-1; tentatively, D is TRBD1 (6 bases). CDR1 and CDR2 from the germline V gene are DFQATT and SNEGSKA (reference sequence). CDR3 length equals 16 residues. V lost 2 bases to trimming and J lost 5 bases, with 22 bases between them. The CDR3 DNA is TGCAGTGCTAGATCGTTCGCAGGGGTTTTTTGGGACGAGCAGTACTTC. Translation gives CSARSFAGVFWDEQYF.

The CDR3 sequence: CASSFDGINQPQHF. CDR3 in DNA: TGCGCCAGCAGCTTCGATGGTATCAATCAGCCCCAGCATTTT. The chain couples TRBV5-1 to TRBJ1-5; D not resolved. Looked up from germline, CDR1 is SGHRS and CDR2 is YFSETQ. V gave up 2 bases and J gave up 3 bases, with 9 bases separating them. The CDR3 runs to 14 residues.

This clonotype was seen a handful of times. V and J are TRBV5-1 and TRBJ2-3, with D perhaps being TRBD1 or TRBD2 (5 bases each). Germline lookup yields CDR1 SGHRS and CDR2 YFSETQ. The ends were cut back, 3 bases at V and 2 bases at J, with 13 bases in the middle. There are 15 residues in the CDR3. CDR3 bases: TGCGCCAGCAGCTGGTCCGGGGACCCCACAGATACGCAGTATTTT. Translated: CASSWSGDPTDTQYF.

The chain recombines TRBV5-6 with TRBJ2-3; D remains unclear. The V gene lost 2 bases and the J gene lost 6 bases, with 10 bases spanning the gap. CDR1 and CDR2 (germline): SGHDT, YYEEEE. This CDR3 is 13 amino acids long. The CDR3 is CASSFKGIDTQYF. CDR3 coding DNA: TGTGCCAGCAGCTTTAAGGGCATCGATACGCAGTATTTT.

V and J are TRBV5-1 and TRBJ2-4, with D tentatively TRBD2 (6 bases). Trimming stripped 3 bases from V and 0 bases from J, with 13 bases between. Germline CDR1 and CDR2: SGHRS and YFSETQ. There are 16 residues in the CDR3. The DNA for the CDR3 is TGCGCCAGCAGCTCCACTCCGGGACTAGCCAAAAACATTCAGTACTTC. Amino acids: CASSSTPGLAKNIQYF.

This clonotype was seen a few times. The chain is built from TRBV12-3 or TRBV12-4 and TRBJ2-7, with D maybe TRBD2 (5 bases). The CDR3 is made up of 13 amino acids. V shed 3 bases and J shed 6 bases, with 12 bases lying between them. In nucleotides, the CDR3 is TGTGCCAGCAGTTTGGGAGCCCGGGGCGAGCAGTACTTC. Protein: CASSLGARGEQYF.

There are a few counts of this clonotype. This chain links TRBV9 with TRBJ2-3; D perhaps matches TRBD1 (6 bases). There are 17 residues in the CDR3. Germline assignment: CDR1 SGDLS and CDR2 YYNGEE. V shed 0 bases and J shed 4 bases, with 18 bases lying between them. As DNA, the CDR3 is TGTGCCAGCAGCGTAGAGGGGGACCCCCTCTTCCCAGATACGCAGTATTTT. It encodes CASSVEGDPLFPDTQYF.

Regarding this clonotype: Because it lacks the conserved phenylalanine or tryptophan at the end, this CDR3 is likely a read error. This rearrangement joins TRBV5-1 to TRBJ2-7, with D possibly being TRBD1 (6 bases). The CDR3 is made up of 15 amino acids. CDR1 SGHRS and CDR2 YFSETQ come from the germline V gene. Trimming removed 0 bases at V and 3 bases at J, with 13 bases between. The CDR3 sequence: CASSLGAGASYEQYY. The DNA for the CDR3 is TGCGCCAGCAGCTTGGGGGCAGGGGCAAGCTACGAGCAGTACTAC.

The CDR3 loop reads CASSPRGAIQPQHF. Written as DNA, the CDR3 is TGTGCCAGCAGTCCCAGGGGGGCGATTCAGCCCCAGCATTTT. J is TRBJ1-5 and V is TRBV6-1, with 7 bases matching TRBD1. This CDR3 region has 14 residues. Looked up from germline, CDR1 is MNHNS and CDR2 is SASEGT. V gave up 5 bases and J gave up 6 bases; unmatched junction bases: 7.

In its sample, this clonotype was seen a few times. The genes are TRBV9 and TRBJ2-5; D unresolved. V was clipped by 2 bases and J by 6 bases, with 17 bases between them. Per germline, CDR1 SGDLS and CDR2 YYNGEE. The CDR3 sequence is 15 residues long. CDR3 residues: CASSVGPPAHKTQYF. Written as DNA, the CDR3 is TGTGCCAGCAGCGTCGGACCACCGGCCCATAAGACCCAGTACTTC.

There are a few counts of this clonotype. The chain recombines TRBV5-1 with TRBJ2-1, with TRBD2 matching 8 bases. Trimming took 0 bases from V and 3 from J; bases not matched to a gene: 2. The germline V gene encodes CDR1 SGHRS and CDR2 YFSETQ. The CDR3 spans 15 residues. CDR3 protein: CASSLARGGYNEQFF. The CDR3 coding sequence is TGCGCCAGCAGCTTGGCCCGGGGGGGCTACAATGAGCAGTTCTTC.

This clonotype was seen more than once but under ten times. V gene TRBV4-1 combines with J gene TRBJ2-1, with a weak D call TRBD2 (6 bases). Germline V gives CDR1 MGHRA, CDR2 YSYEKL. V dropped 1 base and J dropped 9 bases, with 22 bases sitting between them. The CDR3 extends over 17 amino acids. CDR3: CASSQAAYLATGFEQFF. The CDR3, as DNA: TGCGCCAGCAGCCAAGCGGCGTATCTAGCGACTGGCTTTGAGCAGTTCTTC.

About this clonotype itself: The junction departs from the called germline gene at one end, perhaps through a read error. J is TRBJ2-5 and V is TRBV20-1; weak D call: TRBD2 (5 bases). Germline CDR1 reads DFQATT; CDR2 reads SNEGSKA (reference sequence). This CDR3 has 13 amino acids. CDR3 DNA sequence: TGCAGTGCGCTGCTAGCTGTTCAAGGGACCCAGTACTTC. Its translation: CSALLAVQGTQYF.

The chain has TRBV7-6 and TRBJ1-3; D is unclear. Between the trimmed V and J ends, which lost 6 bases and 4 bases, there was a span of 7 bases. Germline V gene sequence: CDR1 SGHVS, CDR2 FNYEAQ. The length of the CDR3 is 12 residues. CDR3 sequence: CASRVQGNTIYF. The CDR3 bases are TGTGCCAGCAGAGTACAGGGAAACACCATATATTTT. Full variable domain (remainder filled in from reference TRBV7-6 and TRBJ1-3): GAGVSQSPRYKVTKRGQDVALRCDPISGHVSLYWYRQALGQGPEFLTYFNYEAQQDKSGLPNDRFSAERPEGSISTLTIQRTEQRDSAMYRCASRVQGNTIYFGEGSWLTVV.

This chain links TRBV11-2 with TRBJ1-2; maybe TRBD1 (5 bases). Between the trimmed V and J ends, which lost 3 bases and 0 bases, there was a span of 8 bases. This CDR3 is 14 amino acids long. CDR1 and CDR2 (germline): SGHAT, FQNNGV. The CDR3 here is CASSFRQPNYGYTF. Here the CDR3 DNA reads TGTGCCAGCAGCTTCCGACAGCCTAACTATGGCTACACCTTC.

This clonotype has only a few counts. J is TRBJ2-1 and V is TRBV10-3; TRBD2 aligns across 8 bases. V shed 1 base, J shed 3 bases, and the junction held 5 bases outside the gene matches. CDR3 size: 16 residues. Per the germline V gene, CDR1 is ENHRY and CDR2 is SYGVKD. The CDR3 protein is CAISELAGGDYNEQFF. As DNA, the CDR3 is TGTGCCATCAGTGAGTTAGCCGGGGGGGACTACAATGAGCAGTTCTTC.

This clonotype was observed a few times. CDR3 in DNA: TGCGCCAGCAGCGGACAGGGGTTGAGAAAAGAGACCCAGTACTTC. Protein: CASSGQGLRKETQYF. The chain joins TRBV5-1 to TRBJ2-5; 9 positions agree with TRBD1. Trimming removed 4 bases from V and 3 bases from J; junction bases left unmatched: 7. CDR1 is SGHRS, CDR2 YFSETQ, per germline. There are 15 residues in the CDR3.

V usage is TRBV4-1 and J usage is TRBJ1-1, with D possibly TRBD1 on 5 matching bases. Trimming took off 3 bases at V and 1 base at J, with 15 bases between the two ends. The CDR3 runs 16 residues. The germline V gene has CDR1 MGHRA and CDR2 YSYEKL. This CDR3 is CASSHMTGGGNTEAFF. CDR3 DNA: TGCGCCAGCAGCCACATGACGGGTGGGGGGAACACTGAAGCTTTCTTT.

Ten or more counts support this clonotype. J is TRBJ2-3 and V is TRBV5-1; a possible D gene is TRBD1 (5 bases). CDR1 SGHRS and CDR2 YFSETQ come from the germline V gene. V dropped 0 bases and J dropped 4 bases, with 15 bases sitting between them. The CDR3 covers 16 residues. The CDR3 here is CASSLGPRDAADTQYF. CDR3 nucleotides: TGCGCCAGCAGCTTGGGTCCCAGGGATGCGGCAGATACGCAGTATTTT.

The V and J genes are TRBV12-3 or TRBV12-4 and TRBJ1-5; D may be TRBD1 (6 bases). Trimming cost V 0 bases and J 9 bases, with 27 bases left between them. This CDR3 is built from 19 residues. The CDR3, as DNA: TGTGCCAGCAGTTTAGCCCCCCCGACAGGCTTACCCTCTCATGGGCCCCAGCATTTT. Its translation is CASSLAPPTGLPSHGPQHF.

This clonotype was counted a few times. The chain carries TRBV9 and TRBJ2-7; the D gene could be TRBD1 or TRBD2 (6 bases each). The CDR3 has 14 residues. Germline V gives CDR1 SGDLS, CDR2 YYNGEE. V dropped 2 bases and J dropped 5 bases, with 14 bases sitting between them. CDR3 residues: CASSVSGGGNEQYF. The DNA of the CDR3 is TGTGCCAGCAGCGTGTCCGGGGGCGGGAACGAGCAGTACTTC.